The present T cell receptor (beta chain) was sequenced within a study of T cell changes during pregnancy in multiple sclerosis. CDR3 length: 16 residues. Germline CDR1 reads SGHVS; CDR2 reads FNYEAQ. V lost 0 bases to trimming and J lost 5 bases; unmatched junction nucleotides: 6. Assay used: immunoSEQ multiplex PCR; TCRdb lists only in-frame clones, some missing. This table holds fewer than 40,000 clones, 90% found once. This receptor was obtained from a female donor with multiple sclerosis, enrolled in a pregnancy study. Sequencing used CD8+ T cells from peripheral blood mononuclear cells, obtained before pregnancy. V usage is TRBV7-6 and J usage is TRBJ2-7; 11 bases are a match to TRBD1. Written as DNA, the CDR3 is TGTGCCAGCAGCTTAGCAAGCACGGACAGGGGGCACGAGCAGTACTTC. Residues: CASSLASTDRGHEQYF.